This TCR beta chain was observed in a study of T cell repertoires in cytomegalovirus infection. This clonotype came up a few times. Germline-derived CDR1 and CDR2 are SGHVS and FQNEAQ. V lost 5 bases to trimming and J lost 2 bases, with 7 bases between them. The CDR3 is made up of 12 amino acids. MiXCR, run by TCRdb on the reads, gives a single entry per CDR3 protein. The sample carries hundreds of thousands of distinct CDR3 sequences, 35% to 40% recorded once. The chain combines TRBV7-8 with TRBJ2-7; D is ambiguous. The sequencing sample was made of PBMCs. This clonotype was obtained from a human donor in good health (CMV status not recorded). Some clones in this sample may be carry-over from other donors' samples. For the CDR3, the DNA is TGTGCCAGCAGCCCTATCCCCTACGAGCAGTACTTC. Protein: CASSPIPYEQYF.